The 11 T cell receptor beta chains in this list originate from one sample, sequenced in a study of CD8 T cells in ankylosing spondylitis. TCRdb processed the 5' RACE reads anew with MiXCR; each CDR3 protein has one entry. This table holds under 200,000 distinct CDR3 sequences, roughly 10% found once. The sample taken for sequencing was blood, either unsorted or a sorted T cell fraction (not recorded which). These receptors were taken from a male donor with ankylosing spondylitis or in good health (not recorded which).

The J gene is TRBJ1-5, the V gene TRBV7-8, with 7 bases that match TRBD1. Germline assignment: CDR1 SGHVS and CDR2 FQNEAQ. V gave up 5 bases and J gave up 7 bases; unmatched junction bases: 8. This CDR3 has 14 amino acids. CDR3 bases: TGTGCCAGCAGCACTCGGACAGGACGCCAGCCCCAGCATTTT. Protein product: CASSTRTGRQPQHF.

V usage is TRBV7-2 and J usage is TRBJ2-3; 8 positions agree with TRBD2. The ends lost 5 bases at V and 4 bases at J; junction bases unmatched: 14. The CDR3 covers 17 residues. The germline V gene encodes CDR1 SGHTA and CDR2 FQGNSA. CDR3 amino acids: CASSPGRLATDPDTQYF. The CDR3 DNA follows: TGTGCCAGCAGCCCCGGGCGACTAGCGACTGACCCAGATACGCAGTATTTT.

This clonotype was counted at least ten times. The rearrangement joins TRBV5-1 to TRBJ2-5; D remains ambiguous. This CDR3 has 14 amino acids. Looked up from germline, CDR1 is SGHRS and CDR2 is YFSETQ. Between the trimmed V and J ends, which lost 0 bases and 2 bases, there was a span of 8 bases. Written as DNA, the CDR3 is TGCGCCAGCAGCTTGGGTAGTTTACAAGAGACCCAGTACTTC. Protein product: CASSLGSLQETQYF.

This clonotype was seen more than once but under ten times. This sequence joins TRBV28 and TRBJ1-5; TRBD1 aligns across 7 bases. The junction had 11 bases not matched to a gene; V was cut back by 8 bases and J by 7 bases. CDR1 and CDR2 from the germline V gene are MDHEN and SYDVKM. The CDR3 consists of 14 residues. CDR3 nucleotide sequence: TGTGCCAGCGGACTAGGGGGCGCAGGACAGCCCCAGCATTTT. It encodes CASGLGGAGQPQHF. The variable domain in full, completed from reference TRBV28 and TRBJ1-5, reads DVKVTQSSRYLVKRTGEKVFLECVQDMDHENMFWYRQDPGLGLRLIYFSYDVKMKEKGDIPEGYSVSREKKERFSLILESASTNQTSMYLCASGLGGAGQPQHFGDGTRLSIL.

At least ten counts were recorded for this clonotype. The V and J genes are TRBV29-1 and TRBJ2-5; TRBD1 matches 7 bases. Germline trimming cut 6 bases from V and 9 bases from J; bases unmatched to any gene: 16. The CDR3 spans 14 residues. CDR1 is SQVTM and CDR2 is ANQGSEA in the germline V gene. The CDR3 region has the DNA TGCAGCGTGTCCGCTTCTAGCAGGGGGAATTCCCAGTACTTC. Its translation is CSVSASSRGNSQYF.

The chain carries TRBV13 and TRBJ2-7; tentatively, D is TRBD1 (6 bases). The length of the CDR3 is 14 residues. The V end lost 3 bases, the J end lost 4 bases, and 13 bases lay between the germline ends. CDR1 and CDR2 (germline): PRHDT, FYEKMQ (reference sequence). The CDR3 loop reads CASSFRDKEYEQYF. The CDR3 region has the DNA TGTGCCAGCAGCTTCCGGGACAAAGAATACGAGCAGTACTTC.

This chain links TRBV5-1 with TRBJ1-1; D might be TRBD1 (5 bases). Trimming pared 4 bases from V and 4 bases from J, leaving 14 bases between. The CDR3 totals 14 residues. The V gene's germline CDR1 is SGHRS and CDR2 YFSETQ. CDR3 DNA sequence: TGCGCCAGCAGCGGGGTCGGGGGGACCACTGAAGCTTTCTTT. This sequence encodes CASSGVGGTTEAFF.

This clonotype came up a few times. V gene TRBV28 combines with J gene TRBJ2-7; weak D call: TRBD1 (5 bases). Germline CDR1 MDHEN, CDR2 SYDVKM. The CDR3 has 13 residues. Written as DNA, the CDR3 is TGTGCGTCCTACAGGACAAGTTCCTACGAGCAGTACTTC. It specifies CASYRTSSYEQYF.

Comment on this clonotype: Sequence at one end of the junction differs from germline and may be a read error. V gene TRBV11-3 combines with J gene TRBJ2-1; 12 bases align to TRBD1. Germline V lookup: CDR1 SGHNT, CDR2 YENEEA. This CDR3 is built from 15 residues. The CDR3 bases are TGTGCCAGCGGATCGGGGACAGGGGGCTACAATGAGCAGCTCTTC. Translating gives CASGSGTGGYNEQLF.

V gene TRBV20-1 combines with J gene TRBJ2-3, with a weak D call TRBD2 (7 bases). The CDR3 covers 15 residues. The V and J ends lost 6 bases and 5 bases respectively, with 21 bases between them. Germline V gene sequence: CDR1 DFQATT, CDR2 SNEGSKA (reference sequence). DNA of the CDR3: TGCAGTGCCGAGCGCGGGGGCCTCCGTAGAGATACGCAGTATTTT. Translation gives CSAERGGLRRDTQYF.

This clonotype occurred many times. The genes are TRBV14 and TRBJ1-2; weak D call: TRBD1 (6 bases). This CDR3 comprises 15 residues. Per the germline V gene, CDR1 is SGHDN and CDR2 is FVKESK. V lost 4 bases, J lost 0 bases, and 12 bases lay in between. Here the CDR3 DNA reads TGTGCCAGCAGCCGCGGGACAACTGCTAACTATGGCTACACCTTC. Translation gives CASSRGTTANYGYTF. The full variable domain, in which reference TRBV14 and TRBJ1-2 provide the parts outside the CDR3, is EAGVTQFPSHSVIEKGQTVTLRCDPISGHDNLYWYRRVMGKEIKFLLHFVKESKQDESGMPNNRFLAERTGGTYSTLKVQPAELEDSGVYFCASSRGTTANYGYTFGSGTRLTVV.